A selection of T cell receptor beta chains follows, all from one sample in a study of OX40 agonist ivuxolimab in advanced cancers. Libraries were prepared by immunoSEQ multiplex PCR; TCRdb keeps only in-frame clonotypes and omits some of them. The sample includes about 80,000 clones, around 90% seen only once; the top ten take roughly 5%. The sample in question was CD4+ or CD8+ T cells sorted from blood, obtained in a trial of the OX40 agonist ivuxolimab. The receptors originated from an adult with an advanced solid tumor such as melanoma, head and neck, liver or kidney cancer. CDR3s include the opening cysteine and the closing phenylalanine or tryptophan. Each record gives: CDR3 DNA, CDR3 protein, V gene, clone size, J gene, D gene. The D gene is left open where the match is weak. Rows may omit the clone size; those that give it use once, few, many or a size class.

cdr3_nt: TGTGCCAGCAGCTTTTCAGGGGCAAGGGAGACCCAGTACTTC
cdr3_aa: CASSFSGARETQYF
v_call: TRBV14
clone_size: -
j_call: TRBJ2-5
d_call: -

cdr3_nt: TGTGCCAGCAGTTATTATCGGGGTTCCTACGAGCAGTACTTC
cdr3_aa: CASSYYRGSYEQYF
v_call: TRBV6-5
clone_size: -
j_call: TRBJ2-7
d_call: -

cdr3_nt: TGTGCCAGCGGAAACAGGGGTGGCACAGATACGCAGTATTTT
cdr3_aa: CASGNRGGTDTQYF
v_call: TRBV11-2
clone_size: -
j_call: TRBJ2-3
d_call: TRBD1

cdr3_nt: TGTGCCAGCAGCTTAGCCTCCAGGGTGACCGGGGAGCTGTTTTTT
cdr3_aa: CASSLASRVTGELFF
v_call: TRBV7-2
clone_size: once
j_call: TRBJ2-2
d_call: -

cdr3_nt: TGCAGCGTTGGTAGTAGCGACTACGAGCAGTACTTC
cdr3_aa: CSVGSSDYEQYF
v_call: TRBV29-1
clone_size: -
j_call: TRBJ2-7
d_call: -

cdr3_nt: TGCGCCAGCAGCCAAGAATTAGGGGTCGACGGCTACACCTTC
cdr3_aa: CASSQELGVDGYTF
v_call: TRBV4-3
clone_size: -
j_call: TRBJ1-2
d_call: -

cdr3_nt: TGTGCCAGCAGCATAAACAGGGGGAGATCTGGAAACACCATATATTTT
cdr3_aa: CASSINRGRSGNTIYF
v_call: TRBV5-8
clone_size: -
j_call: TRBJ1-3
d_call: TRBD1

cdr3_nt: TGCAGTGCTTCAGGACAAGAGACCCAGTACTTC
cdr3_aa: CSASGQETQYF
v_call: TRBV20-1
clone_size: -
j_call: TRBJ2-5
d_call: -

cdr3_nt: TGTGCCAGCAGCTTGGGTTCAGGTTCCTATAATTCACCCCTCCACTTT
cdr3_aa: CASSLGSGSYNSPLHF
v_call: TRBV5-6
clone_size: -
j_call: TRBJ1-6
d_call: -

cdr3_nt: TGCGCCAGCAGCTTGGCGGGCTCTGGGGCCAACGTCCTGACTTTC
cdr3_aa: CASSLAGSGANVLTF
v_call: TRBV5-1
clone_size: -
j_call: TRBJ2-6
d_call: -

cdr3_nt: TGTGCCACCCGTTTTGGTGGGGCCAACGTCCTGACTTTC
cdr3_aa: CATRFGGANVLTF
v_call: TRBV19
clone_size: once
j_call: TRBJ2-6
d_call: -

cdr3_nt: TGTGCCAGCATAGGCCGGGACAGTATATACGAGCAGTACTTC
cdr3_aa: CASIGRDSIYEQYF
v_call: TRBV28
clone_size: -
j_call: TRBJ2-7
d_call: TRBD1

cdr3_nt: TGTGCCAGCAGCCAGTCCGCGGCAGGAAAACTGTTTTTT
cdr3_aa: CASSQSAAGKLFF
v_call: TRBV14
clone_size: -
j_call: TRBJ1-4
d_call: -

cdr3_nt: TGTGCCAGCAGTTTTGGGGGCTATGGCTACACCTTC
cdr3_aa: CASSFGGYGYTF
v_call: TRBV28
clone_size: -
j_call: TRBJ1-2
d_call: -

cdr3_nt: TGTGCCAGCAGCTTTACTAGCGGGACCTACGAGCAGTACTTC
cdr3_aa: CASSFTSGTYEQYF
v_call: TRBV7-9
clone_size: -
j_call: TRBJ2-7
d_call: TRBD2

cdr3_nt: TGTGCCAGCAGCTTGGCGACACAAGAGACCCAGTACTTC
cdr3_aa: CASSLATQETQYF
v_call: TRBV5-4
clone_size: -
j_call: TRBJ2-5
d_call: -

cdr3_nt: TGTGCCAGCATGCGGACAGCCTATAATTCACCCCTCCACTTT
cdr3_aa: CASMRTAYNSPLHF
v_call: TRBV27
clone_size: -
j_call: TRBJ1-6
d_call: -

cdr3_nt: TGTGCCAGCAGCCAGGGGTACTTTAATACCGGGGAGCTGTTTTTT
cdr3_aa: CASSQGYFNTGELFF
v_call: TRBV28
clone_size: -
j_call: TRBJ2-2
d_call: -

cdr3_nt: TGTGCCAGCAGCCAGGGACTAGCGGGAAGGGAGACCCAGTACTTC
cdr3_aa: CASSQGLAGRETQYF
v_call: TRBV7-2
clone_size: -
j_call: TRBJ2-5
d_call: TRBD2

cdr3_nt: TGTGCCAGCAGCTCCCGGACAGGCGGCGCGGACACCATATATTTT
cdr3_aa: CASSSRTGGADTIYF
v_call: TRBV11-3
clone_size: -
j_call: TRBJ1-3
d_call: TRBD1

cdr3_nt: TGTGCCAGCAGTTACACCGGGACACACTACGAGCAGTACTTC
cdr3_aa: CASSYTGTHYEQYF
v_call: TRBV6-5
clone_size: -
j_call: TRBJ2-7
d_call: -

cdr3_nt: TGTGCCCTGAGGAAAGGGTTTAACGAGCAGTACTTC
cdr3_aa: CALRKGFNEQYF
v_call: TRBV6-1
clone_size: -
j_call: TRBJ2-7
d_call: -

cdr3_nt: TGTGCCAGCAGAGGACTAGCGCAATACGAGCAGTACTTC
cdr3_aa: CASRGLAQYEQYF
v_call: TRBV2
clone_size: once
j_call: TRBJ2-7
d_call: TRBD2

cdr3_nt: TGTGCCAGCAGCTTAGCAGGGGTCCACACAGATACGCAGTATTTT
cdr3_aa: CASSLAGVHTDTQYF
v_call: TRBV7-9
clone_size: -
j_call: TRBJ2-3
d_call: -

cdr3_nt: TGTGCCAGCGATAAGACAGGGTTGTTTCAGCCCCAGCATTTT
cdr3_aa: CASDKTGLFQPQHF
v_call: TRBV19
clone_size: -
j_call: TRBJ1-5
d_call: TRBD1

cdr3_nt: TGTGCCAGCAGCTTAGTCGCGAACACTGAAGCTTTCTTT
cdr3_aa: CASSLVANTEAFF
v_call: TRBV7-8
clone_size: -
j_call: TRBJ1-1
d_call: -

cdr3_nt: TGTGCCAGCAGTTTAAGACAGGGACGCGGCTACACCTTC
cdr3_aa: CASSLRQGRGYTF
v_call: TRBV28
clone_size: few
j_call: TRBJ1-2
d_call: TRBD1

cdr3_nt: TGCGCCAGCAGGGGGTGGGCACCGAGAAGCTCCTACAATGAGCAGTTCTTC
cdr3_aa: CASRGWAPRSSYNEQFF
v_call: TRBV5-1
clone_size: -
j_call: TRBJ2-1
d_call: -

cdr3_nt: TGTGCCAGCAGGCAGAGACCACAAGAGACCCAGTACTTC
cdr3_aa: CASRQRPQETQYF
v_call: TRBV6-5
clone_size: -
j_call: TRBJ2-5
d_call: -

cdr3_nt: TGTGCCAGCAGCCCGCTAGCGGGAGGCCTCGGGGAGCTGTTTTTT
cdr3_aa: CASSPLAGGLGELFF
v_call: TRBV7-2
clone_size: -
j_call: TRBJ2-2
d_call: TRBD2

cdr3_nt: TGTGCCAGCAGCTGGACTAGCGGGAGCTATGAGCAGTTCTTC
cdr3_aa: CASSWTSGSYEQFF
v_call: TRBV11-2
clone_size: -
j_call: TRBJ2-1
d_call: TRBD2

cdr3_nt: TGTGCTAGCAGTGCAGCCAGGGGAAATGAGCAGTTCTTC
cdr3_aa: CASSAARGNEQFF
v_call: TRBV7-7
clone_size: -
j_call: TRBJ2-1
d_call: -